The present T cell receptor beta chain was sequenced within a study of T cell responses to AZD1222 COVID-19 vaccine. Overall study findings and caveats: Mostly white British, mostly female donors; authors suggested clonal diversity may be underestimated. Regions left unmutated in variants are reportedly the target of nearly half of spike-specific TCRs. With two AZD1222 doses given, Spike-specific TCR breadth and depth both rose. The repertoires were collected only after the peak T cell response.

CDR3 size: 13 residues. Trimming shortened V by 7 bases and J by 7 bases, and 11 bases separated the two germline ends. Germline V CDR1 and CDR2: MNHNS, SASEGT. Worth noting for this clone: Its antigen is not known.

Sequencing used immunoSEQ multiplex PCR; TCRdb keeps in-frame clones, though not all of them. The table has about 140,000 clones, approximately 90% seen once. The gene calls are TRBV6-1 and TRBJ1-6; D is ambiguous. The receptor's source is an adult in good health. Sequencing was performed on peripheral blood, taken on day 0 of AZD1222 vaccination. The CDR3 region has the DNA TGTGCCAGCAACAACGGACTAAATTCACCCCTCCACTTT. This translates into CASNNGLNSPLHF.